This T cell receptor (beta chain) was sequenced in a study of blood T cell repertoires in COVID-19. Study-level information: T cells, B-cell-depleted T cells, or PBMCs supplied cDNA or gDNA.

This clone appeared a single time. Germline-derived CDR1 and CDR2 are SGHTA and FQGNSA. V was cut by 6 bases and J by 6 bases, with 12 bases left in between. The CDR3 spans 13 residues. In the source study's methods: Amplification with reference gene primers provided the estimates of nucleated cell counts. Generated by immunoSEQ multiplex PCR, the TCRdb table keeps only in-frame clones and is missing some. That table is the source of V, J and clone size, and D and trimming were worked out from the DNA. The sample has around 100,000 clones, about 85% seen once. This receptor was obtained from a man in his forties with acute or convalescent COVID-19. Specimen: peripheral blood. V is TRBV7-2 and J is TRBJ2-1, with D possibly matching TRBD2 (7 bases). In DNA, the CDR3 is TGTGCCAGCAGTGGGGGGGCCATCAATGAGCAGTTCTTC. This gives the protein CASSGGAINEQFF.